Included here is one TCR beta chain sequence, with context. Its antigen is unknown. The data are from a study of shared clonotypes between healthy human individuals. The study, taken as a whole, reports: Rarefaction exposed incomplete sorted-subset sequencing despite large depth. It was observed that approximately 5% of naive CD4 clonotypes were shared across a handful of donors. Generation probability values for non-shared clonotypes were lower than those for clonotypes shared by all four donors.

There are 13 residues in the CDR3. Germline V gene lookup returns CDR1 SGDLS and CDR2 YYNGEE. V was pared by 0 bases and J by 6 bases, with 10 bases between. Genomic DNA from each subset was divided evenly over several immunoSEQ plates. Clones were read by immunoSEQ multiplex PCR, and TCRdb kept only the in-frame ones, dropping some. This repertoire shows some 2,100,000 clones, under 95% found once; its top ten account for about 1.8%. Only CD45RO-negative cells positively selected for CCR7 counted as naive CD8 cells, so terminally differentiated effector memory CD45RA+ cells were excluded. The J gene is TRBJ2-7, the V gene TRBV9, with D hard to call. The sequencing sample was made of naive CD8+ T cells from PBMCs. The TCR was taken from a man aged 18-30 years in good health. Some clones in this sample may be carry-over from other donors' samples. CDR3 sequence reads: CASSVGSMVEQYF. DNA of the CDR3: TGTGCCAGCAGCGTAGGTAGTATGGTCGAGCAGTACTTC.